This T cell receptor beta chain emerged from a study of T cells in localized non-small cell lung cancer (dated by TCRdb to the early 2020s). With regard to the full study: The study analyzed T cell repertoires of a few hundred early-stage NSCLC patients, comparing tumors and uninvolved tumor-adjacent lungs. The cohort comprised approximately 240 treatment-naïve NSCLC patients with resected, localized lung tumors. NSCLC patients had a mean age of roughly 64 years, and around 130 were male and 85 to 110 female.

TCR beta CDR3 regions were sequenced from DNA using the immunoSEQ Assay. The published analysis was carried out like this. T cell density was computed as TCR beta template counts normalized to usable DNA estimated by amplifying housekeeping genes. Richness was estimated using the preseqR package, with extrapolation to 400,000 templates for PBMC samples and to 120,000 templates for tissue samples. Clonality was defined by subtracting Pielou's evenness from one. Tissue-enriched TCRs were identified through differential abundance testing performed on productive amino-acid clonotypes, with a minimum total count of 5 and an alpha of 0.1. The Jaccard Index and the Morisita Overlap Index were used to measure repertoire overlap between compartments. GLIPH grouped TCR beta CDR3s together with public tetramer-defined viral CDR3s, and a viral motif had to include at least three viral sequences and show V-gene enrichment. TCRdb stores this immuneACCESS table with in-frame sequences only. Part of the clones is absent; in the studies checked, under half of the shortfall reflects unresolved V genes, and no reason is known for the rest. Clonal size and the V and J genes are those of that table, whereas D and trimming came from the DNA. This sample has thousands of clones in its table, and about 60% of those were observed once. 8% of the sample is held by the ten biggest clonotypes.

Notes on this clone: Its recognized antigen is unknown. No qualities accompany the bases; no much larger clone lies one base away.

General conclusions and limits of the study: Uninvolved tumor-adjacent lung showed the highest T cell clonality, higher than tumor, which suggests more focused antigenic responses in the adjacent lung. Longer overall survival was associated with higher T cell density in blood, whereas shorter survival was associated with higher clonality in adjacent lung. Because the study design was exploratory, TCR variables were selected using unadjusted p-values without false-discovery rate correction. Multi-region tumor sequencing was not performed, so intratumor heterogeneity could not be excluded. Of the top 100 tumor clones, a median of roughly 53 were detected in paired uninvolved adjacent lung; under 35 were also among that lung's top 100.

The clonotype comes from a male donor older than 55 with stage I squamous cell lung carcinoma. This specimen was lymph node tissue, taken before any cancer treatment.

The base sequence is TGTGCCAGCCATACAGGGGAGAGGGTCGGCACTAATGAAAAACTGTTTTTT. This translates into CASHTGERVGTNEKLFF. In this chain, TRBV28 is recombined with TRBJ1-4, with 7 middle bases fitting TRBD1. From the cysteine through the phenylalanine, the CDR3 covers 17 amino acids. Only the CDR3 region is kept as DNA, spanning 51 bases read in frame from base 1. The germline V gene provides CDR1 MDHEN and CDR2 SYDVKM. For this chain, trimming is 8 bases at the V end and 2 bases at the J end, and the number of junction bases without a gene match is 14. With all but the CDR3 taken from the reference TRBV28 and TRBJ1-4 genes, the full variable domain is: DVKVTQSSRYLVKRTGEKVFLECVQDMDHENMFWYRQDPGLGLRLIYFSYDVKMKEKGDIPEGYSVSREKKERFSLILESASTNQTSMYLCASHTGERVGTNEKLFFGSGTQLSVL.